This T cell receptor (beta chain) was recorded in a study of OX40 agonist ivuxolimab in advanced cancers. In the study overall: The costimulatory receptor OX40 (CD134) was targeted by ivuxolimab, a fully human IgG2 agonistic monoclonal antibody. Of the approximately 50 dose-escalation patients, hepatocellular carcinoma was present in about 20, melanoma in roughly 15, renal cell carcinoma in 9 and head and neck cancer in 9. Prior anti-PD-1, anti-PD-L1 or anti-CTLA-4 therapy was permitted, and checkpoint inhibitors had been received by about 37% of dose-escalation patients. Partial responses occurred in three dose-escalation patients, of whom one had hepatocellular carcinoma and two had cutaneous melanoma. The paper describes the monotherapy dose-escalation part (N of about 52 patients) of the phase I trial of ivuxolimab. Intravenous ivuxolimab was administered to patients every 2 weeks at six dose levels: 0.01, 0.1, 0.3, 1.5, 3 and 10 mg/kg. The dose-escalation cohort was 82.7% male with a mean age of about 58 years, ranging from roughly 20 to 80. Peripheral TCRbeta sequencing was intended to test whether TCR sequence diversity was altered and clonal T-cell expansion was caused by ivuxolimab. Study-wide findings and limitations: Low levels of normalized T-cell clonal expansion were also shown by some nonresponding patients. Partial responders in the 0.1-3.0 mg/kg groups had among the lowest normalized peripheral clonal expansion, especially among CD8+ T cells. Clonal expansion of both CD4+ and CD8+ blood T cells was observed from baseline to week 6 at doses 0.1 to 3.0 mg/kg. Antigen specificity was not determined for the clonally expanded peripheral T cells. After ivuxolimab, CD8+ T cells had more expanded clones than CD4+ T cells on average.

Genomic DNA was extracted from sorted cells for sequencing of the TCRbeta CDR3 region. The immunoSEQ Assay was used to sequence the TCRbeta CDR3 regions. TCRdb took over this immuneACCESS table, retaining in-frame rearrangements with V and J assigned. Such tables are incomplete; in checked studies, under half of the missing clones stem from an unresolved V gene, and the remainder is unexplained. The sample contains 90,000 to 130,000 clones, around 90% of them found a single time. The ten biggest clones cover approximately 0.29% of the sample. A word on this clone: This clone's antigen is unknown. Base qualities are not recorded, but no much larger clone differs from it by a single base.

The V end loses 4 bases and the J end loses 0 bases, and a stretch of 12 bases separates them. CDR1 and CDR2, per the germline V gene (reference sequence), are LNHDA and SQIVND. From its cysteine to its phenylalanine, the CDR3 spans 15 amino acids. Only the CDR3 portion is preserved as DNA: 45 bases, with reading frame beginning at the first base. The trial excluded patients who had a history of autoimmune disease or were on systemic immunosuppression. Peripheral blood for TCR sequencing was drawn from every dose cohort at baseline, at cycle 4 day 1 and at cycle 7 day 1. Samples came from an open-label, multicenter, first-in-human phase I dose-escalation trial of ivuxolimab. The trial enrolled adults with locally advanced or metastatic head and neck squamous cell, hepatocellular, melanoma or renal cell carcinoma. CD4+ and CD8+ T cells were sorted separately from peripheral blood before TCR sequencing.

The source is an adult with an advanced solid tumor such as melanoma, head and neck, liver or kidney cancer. This chain joins TRBV19 to TRBJ1-1, with an unclear D gene assignment. Sequenced here: CD4+ or CD8+ T cells sorted from blood, sampled in a trial of the OX40 agonist ivuxolimab. CDR3 sequence: CASSRNMMMNTEAFF. In nucleotides, the sequence is TGTGCCAGTAGTAGAAACATGATGATGAACACTGAAGCTTTCTTT.